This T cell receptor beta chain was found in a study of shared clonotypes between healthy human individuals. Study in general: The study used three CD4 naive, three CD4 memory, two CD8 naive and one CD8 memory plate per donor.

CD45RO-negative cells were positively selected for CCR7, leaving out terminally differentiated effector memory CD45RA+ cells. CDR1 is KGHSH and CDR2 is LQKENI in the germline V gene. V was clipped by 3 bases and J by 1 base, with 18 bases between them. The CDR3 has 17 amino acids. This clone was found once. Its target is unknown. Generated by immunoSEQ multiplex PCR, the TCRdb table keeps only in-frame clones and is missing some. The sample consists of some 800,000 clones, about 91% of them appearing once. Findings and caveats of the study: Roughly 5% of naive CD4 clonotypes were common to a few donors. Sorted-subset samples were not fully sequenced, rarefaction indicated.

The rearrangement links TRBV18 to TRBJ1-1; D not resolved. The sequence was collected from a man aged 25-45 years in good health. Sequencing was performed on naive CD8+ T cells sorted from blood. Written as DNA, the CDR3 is TGTGCCAGCTCACCCAGAACGCGGGGATCGAGGAACACTGAAGCTTTCTTT. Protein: CASSPRTRGSRNTEAFF.